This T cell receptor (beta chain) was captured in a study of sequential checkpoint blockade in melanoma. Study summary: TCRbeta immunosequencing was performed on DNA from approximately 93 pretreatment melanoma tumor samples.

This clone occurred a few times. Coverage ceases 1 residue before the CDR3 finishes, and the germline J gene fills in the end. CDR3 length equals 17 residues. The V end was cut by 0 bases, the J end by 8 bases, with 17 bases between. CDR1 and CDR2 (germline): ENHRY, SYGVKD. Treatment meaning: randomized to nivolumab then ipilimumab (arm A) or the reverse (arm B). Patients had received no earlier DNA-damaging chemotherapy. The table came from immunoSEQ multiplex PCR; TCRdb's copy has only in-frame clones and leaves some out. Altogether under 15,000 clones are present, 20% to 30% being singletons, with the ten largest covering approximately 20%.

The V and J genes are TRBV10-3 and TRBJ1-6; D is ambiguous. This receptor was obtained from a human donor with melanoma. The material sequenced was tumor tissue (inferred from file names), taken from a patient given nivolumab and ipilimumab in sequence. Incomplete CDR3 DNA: TGTGCCATCAGTGAGTCGAAGCTTGGAGCAGATTATTCACCCCTCCAC. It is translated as CAISESKLGADYSPLH. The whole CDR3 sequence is CAISESKLGADYSPLHF.